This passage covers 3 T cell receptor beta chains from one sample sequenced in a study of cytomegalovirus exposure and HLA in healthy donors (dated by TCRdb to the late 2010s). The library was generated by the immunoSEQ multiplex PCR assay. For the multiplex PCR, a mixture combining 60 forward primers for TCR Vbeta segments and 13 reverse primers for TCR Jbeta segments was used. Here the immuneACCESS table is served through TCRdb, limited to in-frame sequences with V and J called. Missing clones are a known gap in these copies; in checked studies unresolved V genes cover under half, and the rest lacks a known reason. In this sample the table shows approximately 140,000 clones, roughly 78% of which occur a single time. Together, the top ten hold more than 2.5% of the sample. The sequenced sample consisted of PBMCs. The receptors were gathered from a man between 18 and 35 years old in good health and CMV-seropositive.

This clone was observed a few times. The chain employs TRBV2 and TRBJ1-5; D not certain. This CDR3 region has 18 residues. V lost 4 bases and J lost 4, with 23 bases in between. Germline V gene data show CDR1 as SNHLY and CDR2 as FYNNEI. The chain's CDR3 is CASSVLPRPDGRNQPQHF. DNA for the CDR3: TGTGCCAGCAGTGTTCTCCCGCGGCCCGACGGAAGGAATCAGCCCCAGCATTTT.

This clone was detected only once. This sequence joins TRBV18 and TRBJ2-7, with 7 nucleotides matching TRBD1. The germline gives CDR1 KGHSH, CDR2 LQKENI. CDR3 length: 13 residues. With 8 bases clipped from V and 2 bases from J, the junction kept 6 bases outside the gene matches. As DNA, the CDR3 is TGTGCCAGCCGACAGGGAACGACCTACGAGCAGTACTTC. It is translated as CASRQGTTYEQYF.

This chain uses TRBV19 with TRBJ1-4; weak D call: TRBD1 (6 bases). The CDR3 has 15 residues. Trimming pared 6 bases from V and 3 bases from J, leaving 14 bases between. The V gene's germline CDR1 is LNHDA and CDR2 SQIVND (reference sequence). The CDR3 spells CASRDSRRANEKLFF. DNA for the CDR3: TGTGCCAGTAGGGACAGTCGACGGGCTAATGAAAAACTGTTTTTT.